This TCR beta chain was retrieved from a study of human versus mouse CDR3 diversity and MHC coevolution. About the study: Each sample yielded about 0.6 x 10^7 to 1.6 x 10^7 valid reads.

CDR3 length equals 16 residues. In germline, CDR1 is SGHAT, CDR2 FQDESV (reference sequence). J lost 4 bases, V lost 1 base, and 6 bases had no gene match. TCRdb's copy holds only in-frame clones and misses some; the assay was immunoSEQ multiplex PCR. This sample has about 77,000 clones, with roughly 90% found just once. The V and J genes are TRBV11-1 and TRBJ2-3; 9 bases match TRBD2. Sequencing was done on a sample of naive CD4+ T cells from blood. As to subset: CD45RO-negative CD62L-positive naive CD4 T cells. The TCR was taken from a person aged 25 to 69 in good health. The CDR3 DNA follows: TGTGCCAGCAGCTTAGGGGCGGGAGGGCCCTCAGATACGCAGTATTTT. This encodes CASSLGAGGPSDTQYF.